The clone carrying this T cell receptor (beta chain) was found once. Its antigen remains unknown. This sample is part of a study of T cell responses to AZD1222 COVID-19 vaccine. Across the study: Second-dose schedules of about 4 or about 12 weeks were combined. Findings and limits, study-wide: Clonal diversity may have been underestimated in mostly white British donors.

Sequencing was performed with immunoSEQ multiplex PCR; in TCRdb, only in-frame clones are kept and a portion is missing. The table includes about 59,000 clones, 84% detected once. The CDR3 contains 15 residues. Germline V gene lookup returns CDR1 SEHNR and CDR2 FQNEAQ (reference sequence). J was trimmed by 2 bases and V by 2 bases; bases with no gene match: 5. This rearrangement joins TRBV7-9 to TRBJ2-7, with TRBD2 matching over 8 bases. Material: peripheral blood, obtained on day 0 of AZD1222 vaccination. The sequence was collected from an adult in good health. CDR3 sequence: CASSLQSGGPYEQYF. The CDR3 DNA reads TGTGCCAGCAGCTTACAGAGCGGGGGACCCTACGAGCAGTACTTC.